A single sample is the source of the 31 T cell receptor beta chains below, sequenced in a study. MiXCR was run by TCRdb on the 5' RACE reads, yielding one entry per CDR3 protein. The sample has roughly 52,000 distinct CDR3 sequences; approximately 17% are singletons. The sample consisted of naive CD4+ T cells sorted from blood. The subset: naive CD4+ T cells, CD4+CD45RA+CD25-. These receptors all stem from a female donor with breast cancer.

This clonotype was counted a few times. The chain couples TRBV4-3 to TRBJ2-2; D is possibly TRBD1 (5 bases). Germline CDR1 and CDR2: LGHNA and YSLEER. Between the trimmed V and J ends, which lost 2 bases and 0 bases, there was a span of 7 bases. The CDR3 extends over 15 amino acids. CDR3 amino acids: CASSQMTANTGELFF. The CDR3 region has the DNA TGCGCCAGCAGCCAAATGACAGCGAACACCGGGGAGCTGTTTTTT.

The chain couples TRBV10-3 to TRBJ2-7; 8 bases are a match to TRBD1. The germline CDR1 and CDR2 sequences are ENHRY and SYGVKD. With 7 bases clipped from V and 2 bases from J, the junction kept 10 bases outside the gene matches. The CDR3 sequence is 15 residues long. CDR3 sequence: CAIKTGQGTTYEQYF. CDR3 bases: TGTGCCATCAAAACAGGACAGGGAACAACCTACGAGCAGTACTTC.

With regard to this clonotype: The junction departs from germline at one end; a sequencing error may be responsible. The CDR3, as DNA: TGTGCCAGCAGTTTAATGGGACAGGGTAGGGATTTT. This codes for CASSLMGQGRDF. This chain joins TRBV12-3 or TRBV12-4 and TRBJ1-5, with TRBD1 matching over 9 bases. CDR3 length: 12 residues.

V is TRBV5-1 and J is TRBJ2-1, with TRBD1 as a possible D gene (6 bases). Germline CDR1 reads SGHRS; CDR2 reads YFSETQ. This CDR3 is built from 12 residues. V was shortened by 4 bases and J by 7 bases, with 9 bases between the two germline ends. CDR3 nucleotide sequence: TGCGCCAGCAGCAGACAGGTGAATGAGCAGTTCTTC. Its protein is CASSRQVNEQFF.

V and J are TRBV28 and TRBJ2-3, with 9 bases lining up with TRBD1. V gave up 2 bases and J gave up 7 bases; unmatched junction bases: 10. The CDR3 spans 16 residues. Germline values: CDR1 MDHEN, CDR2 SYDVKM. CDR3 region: CASSLTGGGSPNTQYF. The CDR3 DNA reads TGTGCCAGCAGTTTAACAGGGGGCGGGAGTCCGAATACGCAGTATTTT.

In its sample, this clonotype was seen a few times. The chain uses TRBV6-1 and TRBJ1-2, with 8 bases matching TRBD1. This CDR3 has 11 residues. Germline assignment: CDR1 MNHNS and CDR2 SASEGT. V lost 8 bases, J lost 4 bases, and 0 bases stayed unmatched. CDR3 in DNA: TGTGCCAGCGACAGGGGCTATGGCTACACCTTC. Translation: CASDRGYGYTF.

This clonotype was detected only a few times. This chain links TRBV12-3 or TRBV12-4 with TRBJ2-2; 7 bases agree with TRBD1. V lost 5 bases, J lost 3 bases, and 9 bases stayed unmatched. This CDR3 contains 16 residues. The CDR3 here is CASSNRGQRDTGELFF. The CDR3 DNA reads TGTGCCAGCAGTAACAGGGGACAGCGCGACACCGGGGAGCTGTTTTTT.

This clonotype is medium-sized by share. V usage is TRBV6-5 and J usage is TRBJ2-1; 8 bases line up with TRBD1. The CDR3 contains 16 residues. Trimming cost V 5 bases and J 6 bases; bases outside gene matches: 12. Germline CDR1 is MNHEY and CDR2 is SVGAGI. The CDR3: CASSTDRDRRVNEQFF. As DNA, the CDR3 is TGTGCCAGCAGTACAGACCGGGACAGGCGGGTCAATGAGCAGTTCTTC.

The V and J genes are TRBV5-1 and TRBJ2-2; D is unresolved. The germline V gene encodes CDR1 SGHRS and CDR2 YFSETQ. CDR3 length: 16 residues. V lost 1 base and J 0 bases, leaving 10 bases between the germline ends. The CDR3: CASSLRAAANTGELFF. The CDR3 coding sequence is TGCGCCAGCAGCTTGCGGGCAGCCGCGAACACCGGGGAGCTGTTTTTT.

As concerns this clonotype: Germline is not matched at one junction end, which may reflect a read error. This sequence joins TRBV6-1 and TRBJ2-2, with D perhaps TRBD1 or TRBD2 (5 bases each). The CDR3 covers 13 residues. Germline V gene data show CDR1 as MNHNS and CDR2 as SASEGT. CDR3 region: CASRIEDTGELFF. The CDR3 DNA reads TGTGCCAGCAGGATCGAGGACACCGGGGAGCTGTTCTTT.

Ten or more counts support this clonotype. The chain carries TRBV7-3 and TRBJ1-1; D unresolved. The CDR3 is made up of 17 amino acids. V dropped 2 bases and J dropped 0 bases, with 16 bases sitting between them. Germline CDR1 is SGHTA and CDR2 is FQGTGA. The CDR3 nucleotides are TGTGCCAGCAGCTTATCTGGGCGTAGGAGGATGAACACTGAAGCTTTCTTT. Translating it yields CASSLSGRRRMNTEAFF.

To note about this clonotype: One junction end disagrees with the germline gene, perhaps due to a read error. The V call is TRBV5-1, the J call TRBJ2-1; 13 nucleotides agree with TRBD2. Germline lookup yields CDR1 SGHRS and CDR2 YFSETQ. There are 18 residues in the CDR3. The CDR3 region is CASSLPRTSGSTAGELFF. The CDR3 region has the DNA TGCGCCAGCAGCTTACCACGGACTAGCGGGAGCACGGCAGGTGAGCTGTTCTTC.

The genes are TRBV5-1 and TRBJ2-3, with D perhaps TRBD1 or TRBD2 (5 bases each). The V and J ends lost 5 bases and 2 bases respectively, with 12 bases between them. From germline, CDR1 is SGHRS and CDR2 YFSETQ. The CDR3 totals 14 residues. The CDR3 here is CASRVGPPTDTQYF. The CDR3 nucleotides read TGCGCCAGCAGGGTGGGACCTCCCACAGATACGCAGTATTTT.

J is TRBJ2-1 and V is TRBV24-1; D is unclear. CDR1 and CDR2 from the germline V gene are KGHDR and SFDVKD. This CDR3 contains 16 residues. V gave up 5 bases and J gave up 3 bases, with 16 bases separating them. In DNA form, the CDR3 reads TGTGCCACCAGTGCCCCGCTCGGAACTGACTACAATGAGCAGTTCTTC. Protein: CATSAPLGTDYNEQFF.

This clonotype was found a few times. The CDR3 DNA follows: TGTGCCAGCAGTTTATTTCGGAGAACCTACGAGCAGTACTTC. This sequence encodes CASSLFRRTYEQYF. The genes are TRBV28 and TRBJ2-7; D is ambiguous. Germline CDR1 and CDR2: MDHEN and SYDVKM. V shed 1 base and J shed 2 bases, with 9 bases lying between them. CDR3 length: 14 residues.

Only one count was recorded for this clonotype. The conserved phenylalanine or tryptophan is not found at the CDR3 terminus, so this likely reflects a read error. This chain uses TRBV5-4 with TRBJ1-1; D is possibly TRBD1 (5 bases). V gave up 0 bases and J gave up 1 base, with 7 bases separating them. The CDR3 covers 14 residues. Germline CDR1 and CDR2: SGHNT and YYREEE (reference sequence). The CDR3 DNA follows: TGTGCCAGCAGCTTGGCAGGGAAGAACACTGAAGCTTTCATT. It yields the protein CASSLAGKNTEAFI.

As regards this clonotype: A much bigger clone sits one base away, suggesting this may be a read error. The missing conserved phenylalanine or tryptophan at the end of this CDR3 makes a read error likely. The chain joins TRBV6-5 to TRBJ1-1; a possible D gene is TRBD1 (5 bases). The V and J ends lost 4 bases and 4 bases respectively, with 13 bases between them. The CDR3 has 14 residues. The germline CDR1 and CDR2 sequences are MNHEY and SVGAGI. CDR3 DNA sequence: TGTGCCAGCAGTTCTACGGGACGGTTCACTGAAGCTTTCTCT. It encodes CASSSTGRFTEAFS.

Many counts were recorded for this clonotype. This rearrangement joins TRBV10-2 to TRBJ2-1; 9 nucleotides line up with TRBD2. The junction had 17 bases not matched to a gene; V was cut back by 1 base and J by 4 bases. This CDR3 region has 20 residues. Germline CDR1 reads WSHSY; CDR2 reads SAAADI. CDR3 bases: TGCGCCAGCAGTGAGTTAGCGGGAGCCTGGATAAATGATTATTACAATGAGCAGTTCTTC. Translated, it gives CASSELAGAWINDYYNEQFF.

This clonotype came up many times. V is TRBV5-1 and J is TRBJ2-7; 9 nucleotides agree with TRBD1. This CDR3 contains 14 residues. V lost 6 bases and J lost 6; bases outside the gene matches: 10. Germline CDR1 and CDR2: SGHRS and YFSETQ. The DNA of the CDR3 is TGCGCCAGCACTACCGGGACAGGGAATCTCGAGCAGTACTTC. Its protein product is CASTTGTGNLEQYF.

As DNA, the CDR3 is TGTGCCAGCAGCCTACTAGCGGGAGGGGGAGAGACCCAGTACTTC. Residues: CASSLLAGGGETQYF. The chain joins TRBV12-3 or TRBV12-4 to TRBJ2-5, with TRBD2 matching 13 bases. The CDR3 contains 15 residues. Germline trimming cut 6 bases from V and 4 bases from J; bases unmatched to any gene: 5.

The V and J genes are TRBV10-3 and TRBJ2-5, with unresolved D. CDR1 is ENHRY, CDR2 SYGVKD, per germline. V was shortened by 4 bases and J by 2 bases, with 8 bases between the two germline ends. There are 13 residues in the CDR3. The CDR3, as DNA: TGTGCCATCAGTGGACTCCCGCAAGAGACCCAGTACTTC. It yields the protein CAISGLPQETQYF.

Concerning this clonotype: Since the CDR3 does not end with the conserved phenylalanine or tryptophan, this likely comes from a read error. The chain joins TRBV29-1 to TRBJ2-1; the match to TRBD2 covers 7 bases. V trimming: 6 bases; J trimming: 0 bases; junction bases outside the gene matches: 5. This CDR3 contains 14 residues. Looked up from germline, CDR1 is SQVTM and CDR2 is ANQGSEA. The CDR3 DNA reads TGCAGCGTCGCTGGCGGGAGCTCCTACAATGAGCAGTTCTGC. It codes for CSVAGGSSYNEQFC.

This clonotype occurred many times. As DNA, the CDR3 is TGCAGTGCTAGGAGACAGGGGGGACTTAGCAATCAGCCCCAGCATTTT. It is translated as CSARRQGGLSNQPQHF. J is TRBJ1-5 and V is TRBV20-1; 9 bases line up with TRBD1. Germline values: CDR1 DFQATT, CDR2 SNEGSKA (reference sequence). The CDR3 contains 16 residues. The trim removed 3 bases at V and 0 bases at J, leaving 6 bases unmatched.

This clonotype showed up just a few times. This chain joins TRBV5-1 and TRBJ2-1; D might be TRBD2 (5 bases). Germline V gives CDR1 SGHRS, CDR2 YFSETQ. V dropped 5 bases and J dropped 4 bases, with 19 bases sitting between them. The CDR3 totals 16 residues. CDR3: CASRPTLRDLYNEQFF. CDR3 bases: TGCGCCAGCAGACCAACCCTCCGGGATTTGTACAATGAGCAGTTCTTC. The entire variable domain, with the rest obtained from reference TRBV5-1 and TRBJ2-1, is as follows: KAGVTQTPRYLIKTRGQQVTLSCSPISGHRSVSWYQQTPGQGLQFLFEYFSETQRNKGNFPGRFSGRQFSNSRSEMNVSTLELGDSALYLCASRPTLRDLYNEQFFGPGTRLTVL.

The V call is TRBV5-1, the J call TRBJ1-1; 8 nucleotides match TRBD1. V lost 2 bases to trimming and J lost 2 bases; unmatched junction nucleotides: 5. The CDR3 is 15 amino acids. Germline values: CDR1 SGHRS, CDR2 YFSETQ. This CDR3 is CASSFPGQDNTEAFF. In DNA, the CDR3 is TGCGCCAGCAGCTTTCCGGGACAGGACAACACTGAAGCTTTCTTT.

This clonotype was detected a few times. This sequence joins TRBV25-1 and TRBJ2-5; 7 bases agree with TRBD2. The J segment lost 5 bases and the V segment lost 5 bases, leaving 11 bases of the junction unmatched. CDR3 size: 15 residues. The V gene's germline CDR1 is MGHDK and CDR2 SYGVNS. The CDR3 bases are TGTGCCAGCAGTAAACTAGCGTCGGGGATTGAGACCCAGTACTTC. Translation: CASSKLASGIETQYF.

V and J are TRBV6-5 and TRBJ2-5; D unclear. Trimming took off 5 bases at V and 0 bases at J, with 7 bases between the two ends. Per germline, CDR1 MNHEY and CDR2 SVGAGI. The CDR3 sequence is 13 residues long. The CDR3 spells CASSQGDQETQYF. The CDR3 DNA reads TGTGCCAGCAGTCAAGGAGACCAAGAGACCCAGTACTTC.

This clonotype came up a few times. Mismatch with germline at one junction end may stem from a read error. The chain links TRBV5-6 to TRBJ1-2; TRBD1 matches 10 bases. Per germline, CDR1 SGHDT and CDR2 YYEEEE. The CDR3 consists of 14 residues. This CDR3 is CAGSSPDRGHGYTF. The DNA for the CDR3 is TGTGCCGGCAGCTCCCCTGACAGGGGGCATGGCTACACCTTC.

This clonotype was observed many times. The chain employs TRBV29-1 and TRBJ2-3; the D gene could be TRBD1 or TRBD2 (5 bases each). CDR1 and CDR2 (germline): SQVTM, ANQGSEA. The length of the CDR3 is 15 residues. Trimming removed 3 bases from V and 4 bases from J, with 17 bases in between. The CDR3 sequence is CSVDRAVASSDTQYF. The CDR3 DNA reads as TGCAGCGTTGACAGGGCGGTAGCGAGTTCAGATACGCAGTATTTT.

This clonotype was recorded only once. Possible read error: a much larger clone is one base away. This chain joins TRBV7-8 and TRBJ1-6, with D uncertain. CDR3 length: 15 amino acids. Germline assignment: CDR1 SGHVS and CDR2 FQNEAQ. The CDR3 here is CDSSLLRTTNSALHF. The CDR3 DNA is TGTGACAGCAGCTTATTGAGGACGACTAATTCGGCCCTCCACTTT.

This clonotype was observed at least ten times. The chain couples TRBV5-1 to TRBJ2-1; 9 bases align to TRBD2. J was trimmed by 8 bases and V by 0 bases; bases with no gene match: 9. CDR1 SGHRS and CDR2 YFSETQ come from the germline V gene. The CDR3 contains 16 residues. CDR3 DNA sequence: TGCGCCAGCAGCTTGGAGCCTAGCGGGAATATCGATGAGCAGTTCTTC. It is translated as CASSLEPSGNIDEQFF.